This TCR beta chain is drawn from a study of blood T cells in healthy people across ages. Primers used in a second PCR of roughly 6 to 11 cycles were a sample-barcoded 5' primer and a J-beta primer mix. Per-sample output comprised a minimum of 2.5 million paired-end reads containing CDR3. TCRdb independently ran MiXCR on the 5' RACE reads; one entry per CDR3 protein. The data contain about a million distinct CDR3 sequences, around 54% of them singletons. The CDR3 consists of 15 residues. This clonotype has more than one count but fewer than ten. This clonotype was obtained from a woman in her sixties in good health. Sequences were obtained from blood. The chain uses TRBV21-1 and TRBJ2-1; the D call TRBD2 from the table was never checked on the DNA. TRBV21-1 is noted as a pseudogene. In DNA form, the CDR3 reads TGTGCCATGACATTTACCGGGACTGGGGAGGATGAGCAGTTCTTC. Translating it yields CAMTFTGTGEDEQFF.